This T cell receptor (beta chain) was captured by sequencing in a study of chemoradiotherapy in HPV16-positive cancers. Study-wide results and limits: Non-HPV-specific T cells did not expand in tumors during treatment, whereas candidate HPV-specific clones and E7-related motifs did.

About this clone: The antigen remains undetermined.

Trimming cost V 4 bases and J 7 bases, with 10 bases left between them. The CDR3 consists of 13 residues. Germline CDR1 MNHNS, CDR2 SASEGT. Method: immunoSEQ multiplex PCR; TCRdb's copy keeps in-frame clones and lacks some. The repertoire holds approximately 10,000 clones, with roughly 82% as singletons. The material sequenced was blood, taken from a patient who underwent chemoradiotherapy. The TCR sequence derives from a human donor with HPV-associated anogenital cancer. The rearrangement joins TRBV6-1 to TRBJ1-4; D is ambiguous. CDR3 coding DNA: TGTGCCAGCAGTGCTCAGACTTTTGAAAAACTGTTTTTT. The encoded protein is CASSAQTFEKLFF.